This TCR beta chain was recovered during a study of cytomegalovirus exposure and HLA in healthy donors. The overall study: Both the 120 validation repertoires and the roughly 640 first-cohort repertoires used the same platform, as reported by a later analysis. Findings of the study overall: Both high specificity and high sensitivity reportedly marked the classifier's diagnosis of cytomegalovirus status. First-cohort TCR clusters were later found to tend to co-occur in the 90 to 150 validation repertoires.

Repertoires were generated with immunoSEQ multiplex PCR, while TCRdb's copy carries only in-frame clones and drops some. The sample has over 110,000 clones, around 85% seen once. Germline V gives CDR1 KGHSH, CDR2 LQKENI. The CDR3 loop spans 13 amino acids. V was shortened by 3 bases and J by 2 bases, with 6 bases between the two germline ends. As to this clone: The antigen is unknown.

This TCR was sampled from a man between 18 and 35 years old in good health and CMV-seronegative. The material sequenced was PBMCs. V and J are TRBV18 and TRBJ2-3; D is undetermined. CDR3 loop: CASSPPFTDTQYF. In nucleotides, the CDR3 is TGTGCCAGCTCACCCCCCTTCACAGATACGCAGTATTTT. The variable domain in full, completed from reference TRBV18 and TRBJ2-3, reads NAGVMQNPRHLVRRRGQEARLRCSPMKGHSHVYWYRQLPEEGLKFMVYLQKENIIDESGMPKERFSAEFPKEGPSILRIQQVVRGDSAAYFCASSPPFTDTQYFGPGTRLTVL.